This T cell receptor (beta chain) was retrieved from a study of CD4 T cells in relation to SARS-CoV-2 and coronaviruses. About the research overall: The negative reference was HIV-1 Nef peptide pool or peptide-free culture.

CD4+ T cells from unexposed donors were obtained before the COVID-19 pandemic (2011-2018). The cells were cultured for around ten days before CD4+ T cells were isolated. The protocol was immunoSEQ multiplex PCR, while the TCRdb copy is restricted to in-frame clones and leaves out a portion. The table records approximately 30,000 clones, 74% of them present only once. Notes on this clone: Its cognate antigen is unknown.

CDR3 size: 15 residues. Trimming removed 6 bases from V and 5 bases from J; junction bases left unmatched: 5. Per germline, CDR1 SNHLY and CDR2 FYNNEI. The receptor comes from a human donor in good health. The rearrangement links TRBV2 to TRBJ1-4; 11 bases fit TRBD1. Sequenced input: CD4+ T cells from PBMCs, cultured in vitro. CDR3 nucleotides: TGTGCCAGCAGGGTCGGGACAGGGGGGAATGAAAAACTGTTTTTT. It codes for CASRVGTGGNEKLFF.